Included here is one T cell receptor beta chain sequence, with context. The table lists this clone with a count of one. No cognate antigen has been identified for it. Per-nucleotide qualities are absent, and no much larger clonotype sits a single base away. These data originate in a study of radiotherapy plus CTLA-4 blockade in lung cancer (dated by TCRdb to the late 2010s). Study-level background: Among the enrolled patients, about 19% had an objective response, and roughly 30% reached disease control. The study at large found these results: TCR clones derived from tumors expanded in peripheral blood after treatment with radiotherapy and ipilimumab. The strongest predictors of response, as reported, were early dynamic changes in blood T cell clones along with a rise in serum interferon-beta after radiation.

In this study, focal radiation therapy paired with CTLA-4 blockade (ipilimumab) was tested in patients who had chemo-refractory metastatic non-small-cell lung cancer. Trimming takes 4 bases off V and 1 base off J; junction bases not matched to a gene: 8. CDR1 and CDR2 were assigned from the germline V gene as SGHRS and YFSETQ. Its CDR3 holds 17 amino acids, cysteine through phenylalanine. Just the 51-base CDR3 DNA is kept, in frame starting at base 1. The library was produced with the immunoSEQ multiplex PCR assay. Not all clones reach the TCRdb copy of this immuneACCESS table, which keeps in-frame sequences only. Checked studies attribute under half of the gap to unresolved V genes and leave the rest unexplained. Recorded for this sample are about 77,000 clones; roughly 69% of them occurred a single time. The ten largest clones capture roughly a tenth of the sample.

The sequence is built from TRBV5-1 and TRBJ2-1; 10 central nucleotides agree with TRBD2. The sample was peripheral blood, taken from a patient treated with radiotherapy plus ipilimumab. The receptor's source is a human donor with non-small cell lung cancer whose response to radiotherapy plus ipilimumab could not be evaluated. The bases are TGCGCCAGCAGCCCATGGGGACTAGCGACATCCTACAATGAGCAGTTCTTC. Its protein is CASSPWGLATSYNEQFF.